This TCR beta chain comes out of a study of OX40 agonist ivuxolimab in advanced cancers. On the study more broadly: The patients received agonistic anti-OX40 (CD134) antibody ivuxolimab. Hepatocellular carcinoma, melanoma, renal cell or head and neck cancer was diagnosed in the dose-escalation patients. Study results and limitations: With doses of 0.1 to 3.0 mg/kg, CD4+ and CD8+ blood T cells had undergone clonal expansion by week 6. Those patients achieving a partial response at 0.1-3.0 mg/kg showed among the lowest clonal expansion.

Remarks on this clone: Its antigen remains unknown.

CDR3 length equals 16 residues. Per germline, CDR1 SGHNT and CDR2 YYREEE (reference sequence). Germline trimming cut 4 bases from V and 0 bases from J; bases unmatched to any gene: 6. Method: immunoSEQ multiplex PCR; TCRdb's copy keeps in-frame clones and lacks some. Found here are some 66,000 clones, roughly four fifths of them singletons; the top ten hold 2.5%. The rearrangement uses TRBV5-4 and TRBJ1-3; 8 bases fit TRBD1. The sequence came from an adult with an advanced solid tumor such as melanoma, head and neck, liver or kidney cancer. The material was CD4+ or CD8+ T cells sorted from blood, obtained in a trial of the OX40 agonist ivuxolimab. DNA for the CDR3: TGTGCCAGCAGCCAGGCGACAGGGGTCTCTGGAAACACCATATATTTT. Translated, it gives CASSQATGVSGNTIYF.